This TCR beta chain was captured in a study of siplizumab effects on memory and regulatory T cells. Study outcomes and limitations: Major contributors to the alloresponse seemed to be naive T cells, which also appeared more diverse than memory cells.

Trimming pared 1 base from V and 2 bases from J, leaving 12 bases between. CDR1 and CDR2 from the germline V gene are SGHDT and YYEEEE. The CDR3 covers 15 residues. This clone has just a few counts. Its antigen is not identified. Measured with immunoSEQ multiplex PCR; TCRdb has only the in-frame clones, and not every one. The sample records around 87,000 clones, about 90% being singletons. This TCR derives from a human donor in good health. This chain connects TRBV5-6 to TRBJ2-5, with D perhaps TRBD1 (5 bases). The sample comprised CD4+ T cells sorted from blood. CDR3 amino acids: CASSLSGQGQETQYF. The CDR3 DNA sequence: TGTGCCAGCAGCTTGAGTGGGCAGGGACAAGAGACCCAGTACTTC.